The rows below give T cell receptor beta chains drawn from one sample of a study of blood T cell repertoires in COVID-19. Some clones are missing from TCRdb's copy, which holds only in-frame ones; the method was immunoSEQ multiplex PCR. In the table there are about 140,000 clones, under 85% of which are singletons. Sequences were obtained from PBMCs or T cells enriched from blood (not recorded which). The receptors here all came from a woman between 18 and 30 years old who had been exposed to COVID-19. Both conserved end residues are part of each CDR3.

j_call v_call cdr3_aa
TRBJ2-6 TRBV6-5 CASSYSTGAGANVLTF
TRBJ2-5 TRBV5-1 CASSLDPGVQETQYF
TRBJ1-4 TRBV18 CASQGQGSTNEKLFF
TRBJ1-2 TRBV12-5 CASGSGQGKGLSTNYGYTF
TRBJ2-5 TRBV7-2 CASSAGQGEKTQYF
TRBJ2-7 TRBV6-5 CASIPGQGMDEQYF
TRBJ2-1 TRBV5-1 CASGGTSGKQFF
TRBJ1-1 TRBV10-2 CASSVTENTEAFF
TRBJ2-1 TRBV6-1 CASSESNLPQFF
TRBJ2-2 TRBV27 CASSPSGTSGPGELFF
TRBJ2-5 TRBV5-6 CASSLASSGILETQYF
TRBJ1-2 TRBV2 CASSGGQDPYGYTF
TRBJ2-7 TRBV2 CASSGIQASNEQYF
TRBJ1-3 TRBV30 CAWSGGLGNTIYF
TRBJ2-2 TRBV7-9 CASSLALGTGELFF